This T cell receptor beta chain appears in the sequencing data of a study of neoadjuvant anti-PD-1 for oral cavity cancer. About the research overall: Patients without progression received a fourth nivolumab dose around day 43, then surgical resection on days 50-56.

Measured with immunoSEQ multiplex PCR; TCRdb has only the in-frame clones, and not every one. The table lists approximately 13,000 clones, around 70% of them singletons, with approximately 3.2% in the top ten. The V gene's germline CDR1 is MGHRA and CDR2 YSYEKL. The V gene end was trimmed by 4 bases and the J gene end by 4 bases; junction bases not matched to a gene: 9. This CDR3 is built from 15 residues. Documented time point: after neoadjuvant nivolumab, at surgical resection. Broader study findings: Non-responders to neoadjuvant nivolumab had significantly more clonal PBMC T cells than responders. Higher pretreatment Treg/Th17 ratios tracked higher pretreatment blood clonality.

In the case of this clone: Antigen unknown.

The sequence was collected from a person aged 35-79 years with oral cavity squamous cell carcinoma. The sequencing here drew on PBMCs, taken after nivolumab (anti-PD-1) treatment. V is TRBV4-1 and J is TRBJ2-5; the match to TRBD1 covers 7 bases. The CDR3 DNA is TGCGCCAGCAGCCCACAGGGGAACTCCAGAGAGACCCAGTACTTC. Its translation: CASSPQGNSRETQYF.